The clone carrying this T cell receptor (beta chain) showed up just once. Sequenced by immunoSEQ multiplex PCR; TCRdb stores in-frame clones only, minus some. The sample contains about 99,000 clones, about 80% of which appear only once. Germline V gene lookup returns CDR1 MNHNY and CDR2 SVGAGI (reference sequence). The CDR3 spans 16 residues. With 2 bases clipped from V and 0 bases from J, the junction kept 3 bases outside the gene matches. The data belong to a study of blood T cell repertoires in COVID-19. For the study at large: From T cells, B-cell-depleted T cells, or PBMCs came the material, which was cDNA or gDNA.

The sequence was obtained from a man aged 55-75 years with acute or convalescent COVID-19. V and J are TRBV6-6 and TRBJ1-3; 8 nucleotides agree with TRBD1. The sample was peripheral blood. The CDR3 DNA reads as TGTGCCAGCAGTTACGGGACAGGATTCTCTGGAAACACCATATATTTT. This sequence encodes CASSYGTGFSGNTIYF.